One TCR beta chain is described in this entry. The data derive from a study of OX40 agonist ivuxolimab in advanced cancers. CDR1 is MDHEN and CDR2 is SYDVKM in the germline V gene. V lost 6 bases, J lost 6 bases, and 14 bases lay in between. The CDR3 contains 13 residues. Generated by immunoSEQ multiplex PCR, the TCRdb table keeps only in-frame clones and is missing some. Among tens of thousands of clones listed, about 85% were seen once. J is TRBJ1-1 and V is TRBV28, with D tentatively TRBD1 (6 bases). Specimen: CD4+ or CD8+ T cells sorted from blood, collected in a trial of the OX40 agonist ivuxolimab. The TCR comes from an adult with an advanced solid tumor such as melanoma, head and neck, liver or kidney cancer. The CDR3 DNA sequence: TGTGCCAGCAGGGTACAGGGATTCTCTGAAGCTTTCTTT. Its protein is CASRVQGFSEAFF.